Many counts were recorded for the clone carrying this T cell receptor (beta chain). TCRdb analysed the 5' RACE reads with MiXCR anew, one entry per CDR3 protein. The data contain under 300,000 distinct CDR3 sequences, approximately 11% of them singletons. The CDR3 length is 13 residues. Germline V gene sequence: CDR1 MDHEN, CDR2 SYDVKM. V was pared by 7 bases and J by 3 bases, with 3 bases of the junction left unmatched. These data belong to a study of CD8 T cells in ankylosing spondylitis. The V and J genes are TRBV28 and TRBJ2-3; TRBD2 matches at 8 bases. Sequencing was done on a sample of blood, either unsorted or a sorted T cell fraction (not recorded which). This clonotype was obtained from a male donor with ankylosing spondylitis or in good health (not recorded which). CDR3 sequence: CASTGGGTDTQYF. The CDR3 DNA reads TGTGCCAGCACCGGCGGGGGGACAGATACGCAGTATTTT.